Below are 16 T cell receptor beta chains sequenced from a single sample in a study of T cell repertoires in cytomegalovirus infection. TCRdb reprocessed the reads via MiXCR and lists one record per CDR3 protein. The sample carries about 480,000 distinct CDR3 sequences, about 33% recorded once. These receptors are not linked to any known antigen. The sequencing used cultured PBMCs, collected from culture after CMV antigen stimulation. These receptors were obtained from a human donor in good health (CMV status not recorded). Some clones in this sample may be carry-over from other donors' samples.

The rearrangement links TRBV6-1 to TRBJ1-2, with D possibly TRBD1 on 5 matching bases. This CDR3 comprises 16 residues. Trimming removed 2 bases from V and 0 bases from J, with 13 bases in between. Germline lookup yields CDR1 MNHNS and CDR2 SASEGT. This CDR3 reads CASSELVQGTNYGYTF. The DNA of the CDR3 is TGTGCCAGCAGTGAACTGGTCCAGGGCACTAACTATGGCTACACCTTC.

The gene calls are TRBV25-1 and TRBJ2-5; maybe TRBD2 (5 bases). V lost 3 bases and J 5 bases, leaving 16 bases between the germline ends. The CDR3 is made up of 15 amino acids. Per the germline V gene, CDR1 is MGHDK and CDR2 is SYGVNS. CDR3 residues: CASSDQRFGGETQYF. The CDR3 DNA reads TGTGCCAGCAGTGATCAGCGGTTCGGCGGGGAGACCCAGTACTTC.

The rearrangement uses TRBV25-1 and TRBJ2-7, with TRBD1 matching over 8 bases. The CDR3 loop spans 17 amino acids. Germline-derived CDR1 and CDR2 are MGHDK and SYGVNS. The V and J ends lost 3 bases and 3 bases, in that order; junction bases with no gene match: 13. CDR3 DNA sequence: TGTGCCAGCAGTGATCGCGGTGGACAGGGTTTTAGCTACGAGCAGTACTTC. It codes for CASSDRGGQGFSYEQYF.

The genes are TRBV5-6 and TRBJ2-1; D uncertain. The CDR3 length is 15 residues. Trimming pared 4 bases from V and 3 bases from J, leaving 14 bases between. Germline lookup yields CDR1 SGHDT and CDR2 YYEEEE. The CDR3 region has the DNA TGTGCCAGCAGCGACCCTTCACAAGGCTACAATGAGCAGTTCTTC. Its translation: CASSDPSQGYNEQFF.

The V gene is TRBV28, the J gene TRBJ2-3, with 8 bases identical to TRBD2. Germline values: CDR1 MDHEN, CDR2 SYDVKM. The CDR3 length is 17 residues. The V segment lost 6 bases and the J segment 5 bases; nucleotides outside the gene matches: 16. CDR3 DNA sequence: TGTGCCAGCAGCCCGCAGTGGGAGCGGGAGTCGAAAGATACGCAGTATTTT. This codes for CASSPQWERESKDTQYF.

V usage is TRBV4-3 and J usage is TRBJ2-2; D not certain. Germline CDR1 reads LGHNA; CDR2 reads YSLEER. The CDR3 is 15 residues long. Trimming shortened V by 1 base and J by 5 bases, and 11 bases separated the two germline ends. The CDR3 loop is CASSQVAEATGELFF. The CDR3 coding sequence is TGCGCCAGCAGCCAAGTTGCGGAAGCAACCGGGGAGCTGTTTTTT.

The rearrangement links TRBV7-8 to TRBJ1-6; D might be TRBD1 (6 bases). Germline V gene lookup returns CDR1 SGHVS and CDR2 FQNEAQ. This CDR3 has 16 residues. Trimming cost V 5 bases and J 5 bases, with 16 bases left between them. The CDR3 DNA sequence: TGTGCCAGCAGCCAAGGGTACAGGGACCATAATTCACCCCTCCACTTT. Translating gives CASSQGYRDHNSPLHF.

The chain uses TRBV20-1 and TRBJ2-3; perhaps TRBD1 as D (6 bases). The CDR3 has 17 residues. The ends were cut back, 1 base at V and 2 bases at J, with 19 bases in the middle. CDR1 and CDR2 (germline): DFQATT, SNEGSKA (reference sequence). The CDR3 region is CSARAASRRGYTDTQYF. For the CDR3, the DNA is TGCAGTGCTAGAGCGGCTAGCCGCAGGGGTTACACAGATACGCAGTATTTT.

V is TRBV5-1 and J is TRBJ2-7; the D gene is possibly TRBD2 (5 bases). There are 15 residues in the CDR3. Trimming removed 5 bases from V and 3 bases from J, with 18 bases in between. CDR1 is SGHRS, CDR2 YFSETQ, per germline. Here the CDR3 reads CASRSLANLNYEQYF. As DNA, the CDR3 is TGCGCCAGCAGAAGCCTAGCCAATCTAAACTACGAGCAGTACTTC.

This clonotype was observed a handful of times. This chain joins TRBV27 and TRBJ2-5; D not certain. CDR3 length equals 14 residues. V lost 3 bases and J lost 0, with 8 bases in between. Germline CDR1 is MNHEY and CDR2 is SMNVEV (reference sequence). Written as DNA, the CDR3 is TGTGCCAGCAGTTTTTTGGGAAACCAAGAGACCCAGTACTTC. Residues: CASSFLGNQETQYF.

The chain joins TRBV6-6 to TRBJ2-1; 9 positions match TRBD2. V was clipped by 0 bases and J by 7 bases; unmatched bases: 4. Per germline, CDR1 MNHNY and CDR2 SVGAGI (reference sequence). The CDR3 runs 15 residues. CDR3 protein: CASSYSASGINEQFF. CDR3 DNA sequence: TGTGCCAGCAGTTACTCTGCTAGCGGGATAAATGAGCAGTTCTTC.

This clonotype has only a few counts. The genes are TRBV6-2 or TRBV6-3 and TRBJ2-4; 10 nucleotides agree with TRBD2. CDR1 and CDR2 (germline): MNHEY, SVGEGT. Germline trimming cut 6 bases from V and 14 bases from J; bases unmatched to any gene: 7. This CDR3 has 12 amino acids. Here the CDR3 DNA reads TGTGCCAGCAGCCAACCTAGCGGGAGTGAGTACTTC. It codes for CASSQPSGSEYF.

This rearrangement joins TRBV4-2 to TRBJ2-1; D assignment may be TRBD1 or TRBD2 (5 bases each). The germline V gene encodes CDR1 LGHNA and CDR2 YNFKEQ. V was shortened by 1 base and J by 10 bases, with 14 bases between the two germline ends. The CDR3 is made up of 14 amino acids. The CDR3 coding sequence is TGTGCCAGCAGCCAAGGCTTGATGGGGGAGGAGCAGTTCTTC. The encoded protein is CASSQGLMGEEQFF.

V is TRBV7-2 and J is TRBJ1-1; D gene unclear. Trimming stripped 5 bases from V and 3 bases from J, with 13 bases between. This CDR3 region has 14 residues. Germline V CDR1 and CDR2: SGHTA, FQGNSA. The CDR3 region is CASSRLWRDTEAFF. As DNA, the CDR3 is TGTGCCAGCAGCCGCCTTTGGAGGGACACTGAAGCTTTCTTT.

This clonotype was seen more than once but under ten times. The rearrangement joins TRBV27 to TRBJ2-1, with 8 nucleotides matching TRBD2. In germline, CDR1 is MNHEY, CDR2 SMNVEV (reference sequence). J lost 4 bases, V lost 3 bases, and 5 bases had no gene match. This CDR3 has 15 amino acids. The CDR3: CASSLTGTRYNEQFF. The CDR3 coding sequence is TGTGCCAGCAGTTTGACCGGGACTAGGTACAATGAGCAGTTCTTC.

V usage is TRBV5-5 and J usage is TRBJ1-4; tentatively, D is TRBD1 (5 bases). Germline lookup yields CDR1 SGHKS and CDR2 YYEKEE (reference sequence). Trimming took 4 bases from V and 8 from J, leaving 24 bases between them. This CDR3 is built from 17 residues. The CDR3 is CASSPTDREHRGEKLFF. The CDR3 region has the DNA TGTGCCAGCAGCCCGACTGACAGAGAGCATCGTGGGGAAAAACTGTTTTTT.